This TCR beta chain derives from a study of shared clonotypes between healthy human individuals. Germline V gene sequence: CDR1 SQVTM, CDR2 ANQGSEA. The CDR3 covers 14 residues. V shed 5 bases and J 3 bases; nucleotides not matched to a gene: 6. Repertoires were generated with immunoSEQ multiplex PCR, while TCRdb's copy carries only in-frame clones and drops some. The table includes hundreds of thousands of clones, about 78% detected once. The receptor was isolated from a woman under 40 in good health. The chain recombines TRBV29-1 with TRBJ1-3, with 8 bases aligning to TRBD1. The specimen was memory CD4+ T cells sorted from blood. Subset indicated: CD45RA-negative fraction. The CDR3 loop is CSVSLTGVGNTIYF. DNA of the CDR3: TGCAGCGTTTCTCTGACAGGGGTTGGAAACACCATATATTTT.